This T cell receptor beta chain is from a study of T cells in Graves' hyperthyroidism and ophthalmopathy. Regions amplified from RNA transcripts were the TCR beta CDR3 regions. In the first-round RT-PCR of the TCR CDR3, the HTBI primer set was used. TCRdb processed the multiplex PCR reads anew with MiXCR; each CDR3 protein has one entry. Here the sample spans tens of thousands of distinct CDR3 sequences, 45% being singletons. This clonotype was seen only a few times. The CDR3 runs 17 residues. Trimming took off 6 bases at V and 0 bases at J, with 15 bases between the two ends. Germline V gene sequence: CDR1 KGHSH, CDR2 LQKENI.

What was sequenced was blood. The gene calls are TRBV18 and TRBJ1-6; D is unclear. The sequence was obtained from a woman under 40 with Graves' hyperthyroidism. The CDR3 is CASSSTAIRSYNSPLHF. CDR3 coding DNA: TGTGCCAGCTCGTCGACGGCGATCCGCTCCTATAATTCACCCCTCCACTTT. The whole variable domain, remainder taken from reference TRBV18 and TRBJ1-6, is NAGVMQNPRHLVRRRGQEARLRCSPMKGHSHVYWYRQLPEEGLKFMVYLQKENIIDESGMPKERFSAEFPKEGPSILRIQQVVRGDSAAYFCASSSTAIRSYNSPLHFGNGTRLTVT.